This TCR beta chain emerged from a study of blood T cell repertoires in COVID-19. Recruits, aged 18 to 89 years, lived in some 25 US areas. Grouping used clinical history reported by participants in a survey and questionnaire. The recovered donors of Cohort 3 showed two negative PCRs, clearance, or symptom resolution. The CDR3 extends over 15 amino acids. Trimming cost V 8 bases and J 1 base, with 17 bases left between them. CDR1 MDHEN and CDR2 SYDVKM come from the germline V gene. Only in-frame clones appear in the TCRdb table, and some are missing; sequencing was by immunoSEQ multiplex PCR. The sample shows under 200,000 clones, over 80% of them seen only once.

This sequence joins TRBV28 and TRBJ2-5, with a weak D call TRBD1 (5 bases). Sequencing was carried out using PBMCs or T cells enriched from blood (not recorded which). This receptor was identified in a woman in her fifties or sixties who had recovered from COVID-19. The CDR3 here is CASAREGWAQETQYF. CDR3 coding DNA: TGTGCCAGCGCCAGGGAAGGGTGGGCCCAAGAGACCCAGTACTTC.